This T cell receptor beta chain was recovered during a study of blood T cell repertoires in COVID-19. Original analysis: Using reference gene primer amplification, nucleated cell counts were estimated. TCRdb keeps only in-frame clones here, not all; method: immunoSEQ multiplex PCR. V and J calls and clone size are given by that table; D and trimming were obtained from the DNA. The table lists around 140,000 clones, 80% to 85% of them singletons. Germline V gives CDR1 WSHSY, CDR2 SAAADI. There are 14 residues in the CDR3. V shed 8 bases, J shed 1 base, and the junction held 3 bases outside the gene matches.

The sample comprised peripheral blood. The clonotype was recovered from a human donor in a cohort sampled during active COVID-19. The chain joins TRBV10-2 to TRBJ2-3; 10 bases align to TRBD2. The CDR3 DNA reads TGCGCCAGCTGGGGGACTAGCGGCACAGATACGCAGTATTTT. It yields the protein CASWGTSGTDTQYF.